These 20 T cell receptor beta chains came from one sample sequenced in a study of graft-versus-host responses after intestinal transplantation. Antigen specificity for these receptors is unknown. TCRdb keeps only in-frame clones here, not all; method: immunoSEQ multiplex PCR. Here the sample spans about 89,000 clones, approximately 92% being singletons. Source: unstimulated CD4+ T cells sorted from spleen or lymph node cells, taken before intestinal transplant. These receptors all come from a human donor who received an intestinal transplant.

There are a few counts of this clone. The CDR3 sequence is CASSLTGYNEQYF. In nucleotides, the CDR3 is TGTGCCAGCAGCCTGACAGGGTACAACGAGCAGTACTTC. V is TRBV7-9 and J is TRBJ2-7; 7 nucleotides align to TRBD1. The V segment lost 5 bases and the J segment 5 bases; nucleotides outside the gene matches: 6. The germline gives CDR1 SEHNR, CDR2 FQNEAQ (reference sequence). CDR3 length equals 13 residues. Full variable domain (remainder filled in from reference TRBV7-9 and TRBJ2-7): DTGVSQNPRHKITKRGQNVTFRCDPISEHNRLYWYRQTLGQGPEFLTYFQNEAQLEKSRLLSDRFSAERPKGSFSTLEIQRTEQGDSAMYLCASSLTGYNEQYFGPGTRLTVT.

The chain employs TRBV5-1 and TRBJ2-7; TRBD1 aligns across 8 bases. Germline CDR1 SGHRS, CDR2 YFSETQ. J gave up 4 bases and V 4 bases, and 10 bases lay outside the gene matches. The length of the CDR3 is 15 residues. CDR3 in amino acids: CASSPHGQGLYEQYF. The CDR3 DNA follows: TGCGCCAGCAGCCCCCACGGACAGGGTCTTTACGAGCAGTACTTC.

The CDR3 sequence is CASSFDTFNQPQHF. The CDR3 DNA is TGTGCCAGCAGTTTCGATACCTTCAATCAGCCCCAGCATTTT. This chain uses TRBV28 with TRBJ1-5, with D unresolved. V gave up 3 bases and J gave up 3 bases, with 9 bases separating them. Germline V lookup: CDR1 MDHEN, CDR2 SYDVKM. The CDR3 runs to 14 residues.

The chain is built from TRBV19 and TRBJ2-1; D uncertain. The length of the CDR3 is 14 residues. CDR1 and CDR2 (germline): LNHDA, SQIVND (reference sequence). The germline V and J ends were trimmed by 1 base and 7 bases, with 11 bases remaining between them. CDR3 region: CASSIGGPANEQFF. CDR3 sequence (DNA): TGTGCCAGTAGTATAGGAGGCCCGGCAAATGAGCAGTTCTTC.

This CDR3 reads CASKDREEQYF. CDR3 in DNA: TGTGCCAGTAAGGACAGGGAAGAGCAGTACTTC. This sequence joins TRBV19 and TRBJ2-7, with 8 bases that match TRBD1. The germline gives CDR1 LNHDA, CDR2 SQIVND (reference sequence). Losses at the gene ends were 7 bases for V and 7 bases for J; bases not matched to a gene: 3. CDR3 length equals 11 residues.

The V and J genes are TRBV2 and TRBJ2-7; TRBD1 aligns across 8 bases. CDR3 length equals 14 residues. Looked up from germline, CDR1 is SNHLY and CDR2 is FYNNEI. The V and J ends lost 4 bases and 5 bases, in that order; junction bases with no gene match: 7. CDR3 in amino acids: CASSVRQGADEQYF. The CDR3 DNA follows: TGTGCCAGCAGTGTTCGTCAGGGGGCGGACGAGCAGTACTTC.

The count of this clone is one. The V gene is TRBV28, the J gene TRBJ2-2, with D possibly being TRBD2 (5 bases). V dropped 6 bases and J dropped 8 bases, with 10 bases sitting between them. The germline gives CDR1 MDHEN, CDR2 SYDVKM. The CDR3 spans 12 residues. CDR3 DNA: TGTGCCAGCAGACCTAGCCAGGGGGAGCTGTTTTTT. This translates into CASRPSQGELFF.

The rearrangement uses TRBV21-1 and TRBJ2-4; TRBD2 was called by the table and not checked on the DNA. TRBV21-1 is an annotated pseudogene. CDR3 length equals 16 residues. The CDR3 reads CASSKALSGRENIQYF. In DNA form, the CDR3 reads TGTGCCAGCAGCAAAGCGCTAAGCGGGAGAGAAAACATTCAGTACTTC.

The chain couples TRBV15 to TRBJ1-1; no definite D call. Germline CDR1 reads LNHNV; CDR2 reads YYDKDF (reference sequence). This CDR3 is 14 amino acids long. Between the trimmed V and J ends, which lost 3 bases and 7 bases, there was a span of 15 bases. Here the CDR3 reads CATSSRGSQREAFF. DNA for the CDR3: TGTGCCACCAGCAGTCGGGGATCGCAGCGTGAAGCTTTCTTT.

The J gene is TRBJ2-1, the V gene TRBV30, with 9 nucleotides matching TRBD1. The germline V gene encodes CDR1 GTSNPN and CDR2 SVGIG (reference sequence). Trimming cost V 4 bases and J 4 bases; bases outside gene matches: 5. This CDR3 comprises 14 residues. The CDR3 coding sequence is TGTGCCTGGAAGTCCGGGACAGGGTACAATGAGCAGTTCTTC. This translates into CAWKSGTGYNEQFF. The variable domain in full, completed from reference TRBV30 and TRBJ2-1, reads SQTIHQWPATLVQPVGSPLSLECTVEGTSNPNLYWYRQAAGRGLQLLFYSVGIGQISSEVPQNLSASRPQDRQFILSSKKLLLSDSGFYLCAWKSGTGYNEQFFGPGTRLTVL.

The V and J genes are TRBV6-5 and TRBJ1-2; TRBD1 matches 9 bases. The CDR3 loop spans 15 amino acids. V was pared by 2 bases and J by 5 bases, with 6 bases of the junction left unmatched. CDR1 and CDR2 from the germline V gene are MNHEY and SVGAGI. This chain's CDR3 is CASSYDRGYRYGYTF. CDR3 bases: TGTGCCAGCAGTTACGACAGGGGGTATAGGTATGGCTACACCTTC.

This sequence joins TRBV7-2 and TRBJ2-1, with D tentatively TRBD2 (7 bases). Germline assignment: CDR1 SGHTA and CDR2 FQGNSA. Between the trimmed V and J ends, which lost 2 bases and 8 bases, there was a span of 19 bases. This CDR3 is 16 amino acids long. CDR3 sequence (DNA): TGTGCCAGCAGCTTAAAGAGGGGGGGGAAAACGGATGAGCAGTTCTTC. Encoded protein: CASSLKRGGKTDEQFF. The variable domain in full, with the rest retrieved from reference TRBV7-2 and TRBJ2-1, is GAGVSQSPSNKVTEKGKDVELRCDPISGHTALYWYRQSLGQGLEFLIYFQGNSAPDKSGLPSDRFSAERTGGSVSTLTIQRTQQEDSAVYLCASSLKRGGKTDEQFFGPGTRLTVL.

This chain's CDR3 is CASSPTWIYEQYF. The CDR3 bases are TGTGCCAGCAGTCCCACATGGATCTACGAGCAGTACTTC. V gene TRBV28 combines with J gene TRBJ2-7; the D is unclear. V lost 5 bases, J lost 3 bases, and 11 bases lay in between. Germline V lookup: CDR1 MDHEN, CDR2 SYDVKM. The CDR3 has 13 amino acids.

The CDR3 loop reads CASSQGLAGAKNIQYF. The DNA for the CDR3 is TGTGCCAGCAGCCAAGGACTAGCGGGAGCCAAAAACATTCAGTACTTC. The chain has TRBV5-8 and TRBJ2-4, with 11 bases matching TRBD2. With V trimmed by 4 bases and J by 0 bases, 3 bases remained unmatched. CDR1 SGHTS and CDR2 YDEGEE come from the germline V gene. CDR3 length: 16 residues.

This chain connects TRBV7-2 to TRBJ2-3; 7 nucleotides align to TRBD2. Trimming at V came to 5 bases and at J to 2 bases, leaving 10 bases not matched to a gene. Germline loops: CDR1 SGHTA, CDR2 FQGNSA. The CDR3 contains 16 residues. This chain's CDR3 is CASSLPRSGITDTQYF. CDR3 bases: TGTGCCAGCAGCCTTCCGAGGAGCGGGATCACAGATACGCAGTATTTT.

This chain connects TRBV30 to TRBJ2-5; 8 bases line up with TRBD1. CDR1 GTSNPN and CDR2 SVGIG come from the germline V gene (reference sequence). The CDR3 runs 16 residues. The junction had 12 bases not matched to a gene; V was cut back by 2 bases and J by 4 bases. CDR3 region: CAWSPLAGGFGETQYF. The DNA of the CDR3 is TGTGCCTGGAGTCCTTTGGCAGGGGGCTTTGGAGAGACCCAGTACTTC.

The chain recombines TRBV5-1 with TRBJ2-7; possible D gene TRBD1, 6 bases. V was trimmed by 0 bases and J by 2 bases, leaving 12 bases between them. Germline CDR1 SGHRS, CDR2 YFSETQ. This CDR3 has 15 residues. CDR3 nucleotide sequence: TGCGCCAGCAGCTTGGAGCCAGGGGAAACCTACGAGCAGTACTTC. It codes for CASSLEPGETYEQYF. Full variable domain (remainder filled in from reference TRBV5-1 and TRBJ2-7): KAGVTQTPRYLIKTRGQQVTLSCSPISGHRSVSWYQQTPGQGLQFLFEYFSETQRNKGNFPGRFSGRQFSNSRSEMNVSTLELGDSALYLCASSLEPGETYEQYFGPGTRLTVT.

Notes on this clone: Its ends do not fully match the called genes, so a read error is possible. V usage is TRBV10-3 and J usage is TRBJ2-1; D might be TRBD2 (5 bases). The germline gives CDR1 ENHRY, CDR2 SYGVKD. This CDR3 has 15 amino acids. The CDR3 protein is CAISVDEGSFNEQFF. DNA for the CDR3: TGTGCCATCAGTGTCGACGAGGGCTCCTTCAATGAGCAGTTCTTC.

V and J are TRBV5-6 and TRBJ2-7, with 8 positions matching TRBD2. The length of the CDR3 is 11 residues. V gave up 7 bases and J gave up 12 bases; unmatched junction bases: 9. CDR1 and CDR2 (germline): SGHDT, YYEEEE. The chain's CDR3 is CASHVERELYF. CDR3 nucleotide sequence: TGTGCCAGCCATGTCGAGCGGGAGTTGTACTTC.

The gene calls are TRBV7-2 and TRBJ1-1, with 7 bases aligning to TRBD1. Germline V CDR1 and CDR2: SGHTA, FQGNSA. V was pared by 6 bases and J by 1 base, with 2 bases of the junction left unmatched. The CDR3 loop spans 13 amino acids. In nucleotides, the CDR3 is TGTGCCAGCAGTCGACAGGGGAACACTGAAGCTTTCTTT. Translating gives CASSRQGNTEAFF.